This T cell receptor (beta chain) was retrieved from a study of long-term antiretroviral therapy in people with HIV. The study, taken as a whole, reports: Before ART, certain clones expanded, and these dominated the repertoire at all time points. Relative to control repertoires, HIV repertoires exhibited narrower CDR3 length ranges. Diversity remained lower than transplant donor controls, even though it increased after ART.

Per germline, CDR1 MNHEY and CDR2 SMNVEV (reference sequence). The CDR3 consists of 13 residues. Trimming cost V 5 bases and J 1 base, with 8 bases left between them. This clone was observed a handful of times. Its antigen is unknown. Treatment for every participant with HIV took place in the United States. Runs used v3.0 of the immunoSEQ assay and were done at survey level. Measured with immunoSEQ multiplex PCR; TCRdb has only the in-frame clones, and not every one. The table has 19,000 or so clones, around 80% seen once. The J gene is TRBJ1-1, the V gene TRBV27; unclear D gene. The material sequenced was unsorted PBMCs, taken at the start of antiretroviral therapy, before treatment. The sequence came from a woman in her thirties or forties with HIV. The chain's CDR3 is CASSPTRNTEAFF. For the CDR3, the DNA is TGTGCCAGCAGTCCGACACGGAACACTGAAGCTTTCTTT.